The 15 T cell receptor beta chains listed next were all sequenced from one sample in a study of blood T cell repertoires in COVID-19. The data were produced by immunoSEQ multiplex PCR, yet TCRdb's version contains in-frame clones alone and is incomplete. The sample includes roughly 200,000 clones, about four fifths of them seen just once. The sample comprised peripheral blood. The receptor source for this set is a man aged 45-65 years with active or convalescent COVID-19.

The gene calls are TRBV9 and TRBJ1-1; possible D gene TRBD1, 6 bases. V shed 3 bases and J shed 0 bases, with 9 bases lying between them. Germline CDR1 reads SGDLS; CDR2 reads YYNGEE. This CDR3 region has 14 residues. In DNA, the CDR3 is TGTGCCAGCAGCGGGACAGACATGAACACTGAAGCTTTCTTT. This encodes CASSGTDMNTEAFF.

This chain connects TRBV4-1 to TRBJ2-7, with a weak D call TRBD2 (5 bases). CDR1 is MGHRA, CDR2 YSYEKL, per germline. The CDR3 runs to 15 residues. V was trimmed by 1 base and J by 12 bases, leaving 22 bases between them. DNA of the CDR3: TGCGCCAGCAGCCAAGTTGGGCTAAGTGGCGGGCGTTTGTACTTC. It translates to CASSQVGLSGGRLYF.

This clone came up a few times. The chain couples TRBV29-1 to TRBJ1-2, with D tentatively TRBD1 (5 bases). Trimming pared 4 bases from V and 1 base from J, leaving 10 bases between. This CDR3 is built from 13 residues. Per germline, CDR1 SQVTM and CDR2 ANQGSEA. CDR3 loop: CSVGARDNYGYTF. DNA for the CDR3: TGCAGCGTTGGTGCCAGGGATAACTATGGCTACACCTTC. Filled out from reference TRBV29-1 and TRBJ1-2, the complete variable domain reads SAVISQKPSRDICQRGTSLTIQCQVDSQVTMMFWYRQQPGQSLTLIATANQGSEATYESGFVIDKFPISRPNLTFSTLTVSNMSPEDSSIYLCSVGARDNYGYTFGSGTRLTVV.

The J gene is TRBJ2-1, the V gene TRBV19; 10 nucleotides line up with TRBD2. Trimming removed 5 bases from V and 7 bases from J; junction bases left unmatched: 5. CDR3 length: 14 amino acids. In germline, CDR1 is LNHDA, CDR2 SQIVND (reference sequence). CDR3 nucleotides: TGTGCCAGTAGTCCGGGACTAGCGTGGAATGAGCAGTTCTTC. The encoded protein is CASSPGLAWNEQFF.

J is TRBJ2-1 and V is TRBV25-1, with TRBD1 as a possible D gene (6 bases). The V end was cut by 4 bases, the J end by 2 bases, with 9 bases between. The CDR3 extends over 14 amino acids. CDR1 and CDR2 (germline): MGHDK, SYGVNS. Written as DNA, the CDR3 is TGTGCCAGCAGTGGGGGGCCGACCTACAATGAGCAGTTCTTC. Amino acids: CASSGGPTYNEQFF.

The rearrangement links TRBV7-3 to TRBJ1-2; D remains ambiguous. Germline CDR1 and CDR2: SGHTA and FQGTGA. CDR3 length equals 13 residues. V lost 5 bases and J lost 8, with 15 bases in between. The CDR3 DNA is TGTGCCAGCAGCCCGACTAATTCGGGGGGCTACACCTTC. This encodes CASSPTNSGGYTF.

V is TRBV11-3 and J is TRBJ2-5; D ambiguous. The CDR3 runs 12 residues. Trimming removed 4 bases from V and 7 bases from J, with 10 bases in between. From germline, CDR1 is SGHNT and CDR2 YENEEA. The CDR3, as DNA: TGTGCCAGCAGCTACGAGTCGGGGACCCAGTACTTC. Protein product: CASSYESGTQYF.

The chain joins TRBV7-7 to TRBJ2-7; 8 bases are a match to TRBD1. This CDR3 contains 15 residues. Germline V gene data show CDR1 as SSHAT and CDR2 as FNYEAQ (reference sequence). V trimming: 0 bases; J trimming: 4 bases; junction bases outside the gene matches: 5. The CDR3 sequence: CASSLAPGGAYEQYF. The CDR3 bases are TGTGCCAGCAGCTTAGCCCCAGGGGGCGCGTACGAGCAGTACTTC.

This clone showed up just once. The rearrangement links TRBV2 to TRBJ2-3, with D unresolved. CDR3 size: 14 residues. CDR1 is SNHLY and CDR2 is FYNNEI in the germline V gene. V was pared by 7 bases and J by 1 base, with 12 bases between. The CDR3 DNA sequence: TGTGCCAGCATGTTTAGTCTCGGCACAGATACGCAGTATTTT. This sequence encodes CASMFSLGTDTQYF.

The chain joins TRBV5-4 to TRBJ1-3; D is perhaps TRBD1 (5 bases). Germline lookup yields CDR1 SGHNT and CDR2 YYREEE (reference sequence). Trimming cost V 0 bases and J 0 bases, with 7 bases left between them. This CDR3 spans 15 amino acids. CDR3 amino acids: CASSLDRLSGNTIYF. The CDR3 coding sequence is TGTGCCAGCAGCTTGGACAGGCTCTCTGGAAACACCATATATTTT.

This clone is a singleton in its sample. The chain carries TRBV19 and TRBJ2-7, with 9 bases fitting TRBD1. The ends lost 4 bases at V and 0 bases at J; junction bases unmatched: 4. The CDR3 covers 15 residues. Germline V CDR1 and CDR2: LNHDA, SQIVND (reference sequence). The CDR3 reads CASSTPGQGSYEQYF. The DNA for the CDR3 is TGTGCCAGTAGTACCCCGGGACAGGGCTCCTACGAGCAGTACTTC.

Only one count was recorded for this clone. This chain joins TRBV12-5 and TRBJ2-1; 9 bases agree with TRBD2. The CDR3 sequence is 17 residues long. After removal of 1 base from V and 6 bases from J, the junction contained 10 bases not matched to a gene. Germline V gives CDR1 LGHNT, CDR2 FRNRAP. CDR3 DNA: TGTGCTAGTGGTTTGGACGCGCGGCGGGGGGGCTCCAATGAGCAGTTCTTC. This codes for CASGLDARRGGSNEQFF.

The chain uses TRBV25-1 and TRBJ2-7; 10 bases are shared with TRBD2. V shed 4 bases, J shed 2 bases, and the junction held 8 bases outside the gene matches. The CDR3 consists of 16 residues. The germline V gene encodes CDR1 MGHDK and CDR2 SYGVNS. The CDR3 loop reads CASSAIGLAETYEQYF. The CDR3 coding sequence is TGTGCCAGCAGTGCTATAGGACTAGCGGAGACCTACGAGCAGTACTTC.

The rearrangement joins TRBV5-4 to TRBJ2-3; TRBD2 matches 7 bases. V was pared by 3 bases and J by 0 bases, with 7 bases of the junction left unmatched. Germline assignment: CDR1 SGHNT and CDR2 YYREEE (reference sequence). The CDR3 is 16 residues long. CDR3 DNA: TGTGCCAGCAGCTCCGGGACTACGAGAAGCACAGATACGCAGTATTTT. As protein: CASSSGTTRSTDTQYF.

The V call is TRBV11-2, the J call TRBJ1-1, with no clear D. Per the germline V gene, CDR1 is SGHAT and CDR2 is FQNNGV. V was shortened by 3 bases and J by 1 base, with 12 bases between the two germline ends. The CDR3 has 15 residues. CDR3 sequence reads: CASSFDGGKNTEAFF. The DNA of the CDR3 is TGTGCCAGCAGCTTTGATGGAGGAAAGAACACTGAAGCTTTCTTT.